The entry below describes one TCR beta chain. The antigen remains undetermined. The repertoire was sequenced with immunoSEQ multiplex PCR; TCRdb's copy has only in-frame clones and lacks some. The table shows tens of thousands of clones, with 84% occurring only once. The data are from a study of OX40 agonist ivuxolimab in advanced cancers. Study-level information: The patients' treatment was ivuxolimab, an agonistic anti-OX40 (CD134) antibody. Therapy given before enrollment (anti-PD-1, anti-PD-L1 or anti-CTLA-4) was allowed, and over 35% had some.

Study observations and caveats: At doses 0.1 to 3.0 mg/kg, CD4+ and CD8+ clones expanded.

The study sampled blood at baseline, cycle 4 day 1, and cycle 7 day 1. The origin of this receptor is an adult with an advanced solid tumor such as melanoma, head and neck, liver or kidney cancer. Sequenced material: CD4+ or CD8+ T cells sorted from blood, taken in a trial of the OX40 agonist ivuxolimab.

The CDR3 here is CASSLARDEAFF. In nucleotides, the CDR3 is TGTGCCAGCAGCTTAGCGAGGGATGAAGCTTTCTTT. The V gene is TRBV7-9, the J gene TRBJ1-1; D is undetermined. V was clipped by 0 bases and J by 7 bases, with 6 bases between them. The CDR3 extends over 12 amino acids. Germline CDR1 reads SEHNR; CDR2 reads FQNEAQ (reference sequence).